The 24 T cell receptor beta chains listed next were all sequenced from one sample in a study of regulatory T cells in long-lasting Graves disease. Time point indicated: persistent/refractory GD, antithyroid drugs over 5 years with positive TRAb. TCR sequences were obtained from RNA taken from PBMCs. Building of the TCR beta libraries involved iRepertoire HTBI primers and Arm-PCR of CDR3 regions. TCRdb ran MiXCR on the multiplex PCR reads and lists one entry per CDR3 protein. There are hundreds of thousands of distinct CDR3 sequences in the sample; less than 20% occur only once, and around 30% lies in the top ten. Sequenced here: peripheral blood mononuclear cells (PBMCs), sampled when the disease was refractory, from a patient treated with antithyroid drugs. The receptors were sampled from a female donor with Graves disease.

The chain has TRBV7-2 and TRBJ1-1; D is unclear. The CDR3 consists of 12 residues. V was clipped by 1 base and J by 6 bases, with 6 bases between them. Germline V gene sequence: CDR1 SGHTA, CDR2 FQGNSA. This chain's CDR3 is CASSLVAAEAFF. CDR3 bases: TGTGCCAGCAGCTTAGTTGCCGCTGAAGCTTTCTTT. Full variable domain (rest looked up from reference TRBV7-2 and TRBJ1-1): GAGVSQSPSNKVTEKGKDVELRCDPISGHTALYWYRQSLGQGLEFLIYFQGNSAPDKSGLPSDRFSAERTGGSVSTLTIQRTQQEDSAVYLCASSLVAAEAFFGQGTRLTVV.

This clonotype was detected many times. This chain connects TRBV29-1 to TRBJ1-2; D not resolved. There are 13 residues in the CDR3. V shed 6 bases and J shed 1 base, with 12 bases lying between them. CDR1 is SQVTM and CDR2 is ANQGSEA in the germline V gene. CDR3 residues: CSVYSTNNYGYTF. As DNA, the CDR3 is TGCAGCGTCTACTCGACAAATAACTATGGCTACACCTTC.

This clonotype was seen at least ten times. This chain joins TRBV6-1 and TRBJ1-6; 9 nucleotides align to TRBD1. Germline CDR1 reads MNHNS; CDR2 reads SASEGT. The CDR3 has 14 residues. Losses at the gene ends were 6 bases for V and 7 bases for J; bases not matched to a gene: 4. The CDR3 loop is CASSVDRGNSPLHF. Written as DNA, the CDR3 is TGTGCCAGCAGCGTAGACAGGGGGAATTCACCCCTCCACTTT.

The chain combines TRBV5-6 with TRBJ1-6, with TRBD1 matching over 11 bases. This CDR3 region has 16 residues. Germline loops: CDR1 SGHDT, CDR2 YYEEEE. With V trimmed by 2 bases and J by 7 bases, 5 bases remained unmatched. CDR3 bases: TGTGCCAGCAGCTTCTCCGGGACAGGGGGGAATTCACCCCTCCACTTT. Translated: CASSFSGTGGNSPLHF.

The chain couples TRBV29-1 to TRBJ2-5; maybe TRBD1 (7 bases). CDR1 and CDR2 (germline): SQVTM, ANQGSEA. The V gene lost 3 bases and the J gene lost 7 bases, with 24 bases spanning the gap. The CDR3 extends over 16 amino acids. CDR3 in amino acids: CSVETGLEGPGSTQYF. CDR3 sequence (DNA): TGCAGCGTTGAGACAGGGTTGGAGGGCCCGGGGTCGACCCAGTACTTC. The variable domain in full, with the rest retrieved from reference TRBV29-1 and TRBJ2-5, is SAVISQKPSRDICQRGTSLTIQCQVDSQVTMMFWYRQQPGQSLTLIATANQGSEATYESGFVIDKFPISRPNLTFSTLTVSNMSPEDSSIYLCSVETGLEGPGSTQYFGPGTRLLVL.

This clonotype turned up a few times. This chain uses TRBV18 with TRBJ1-4; TRBD1 is a possible D gene (5 bases). Looked up from germline, CDR1 is KGHSH and CDR2 is LQKENI. CDR3 length: 14 residues. The V end was cut by 3 bases, the J end by 8 bases, with 13 bases between. The CDR3: CASSPQGTGEKLFF. In nucleotides, the CDR3 is TGTGCCAGCTCACCGCAGGGTACGGGGGAAAAACTGTTTTTT.

This clonotype was observed at least ten times. V and J are TRBV12-3 or TRBV12-4 and TRBJ1-1; no clear D. V shed 6 bases and J shed 1 base, with 15 bases lying between them. This CDR3 contains 15 residues. This CDR3 is CASSEAGRSNTEAFF. The CDR3 DNA reads as TGTGCCAGCAGCGAAGCTGGGAGGTCGAACACTGAAGCTTTCTTT.

This clonotype was picked up many times. The chain combines TRBV5-1 with TRBJ1-1; TRBD1 is a possible D gene (5 bases). Deletions cut 0 bases from V and 0 bases from J, with 9 bases between. The CDR3 contains 15 residues. Germline V gives CDR1 SGHRS, CDR2 YFSETQ. CDR3 DNA sequence: TGCGCCAGCAGCTTGGAGGACACCTTGAACACTGAAGCTTTCTTT. This codes for CASSLEDTLNTEAFF.

The table lists this clonotype with many counts. This rearrangement joins TRBV20-1 to TRBJ2-5; D is perhaps TRBD1 or TRBD2 (5 bases each). The CDR3 contains 12 residues. V was trimmed by 3 bases and J by 5 bases, leaving 10 bases between them. The germline gives CDR1 DFQATT, CDR2 SNEGSKA (reference sequence). The CDR3, as DNA: TGCAGTGCTAGCGGGGCCGGGGAGACCCAGTACTTC. This codes for CSASGAGETQYF.

This clonotype appeared many times. The CDR3 sequence: CASSFSGRALETQYF. CDR3 DNA sequence: TGTGCCAGCAGTTTTAGCGGGAGGGCTTTAGAGACCCAGTACTTC. The chain recombines TRBV7-6 with TRBJ2-5, with TRBD2 matching 11 bases. The CDR3 consists of 15 residues. The germline gives CDR1 SGHVS, CDR2 FNYEAQ. V dropped 6 bases and J dropped 4; count of bases not matched to a gene: 7.

The chain uses TRBV24-1 and TRBJ2-3; 9 bases line up with TRBD1. J gave up 4 bases and V 3 bases, and 7 bases lay outside the gene matches. The CDR3 length is 16 residues. The germline V gene encodes CDR1 KGHDR and CDR2 SFDVKD. CDR3 DNA sequence: TGTGCCACCAGTGATCCGGGACAGGGATATCCAGATACGCAGTATTTT. Protein product: CATSDPGQGYPDTQYF.

The gene calls are TRBV7-3 and TRBJ2-7, with 7 bases fitting TRBD1. The junction had 8 bases not matched to a gene; V was cut back by 4 bases and J by 8 bases. This CDR3 has 13 amino acids. CDR1 and CDR2 (germline): SGHTA, FQGTGA. The CDR3 loop reads CASSSMTGLKQYF. The CDR3 bases are TGTGCCAGCAGCTCAATGACAGGGCTGAAGCAGTACTTC.

This clonotype has more than one count but fewer than ten. The gene calls are TRBV7-2 and TRBJ2-1; 12 bases agree with TRBD2. The CDR3 is 17 amino acids. CDR1 is SGHTA and CDR2 is FQGNSA in the germline V gene. V lost 5 bases to trimming and J lost 4 bases; unmatched junction nucleotides: 9. The CDR3, as DNA: TGTGCCAGCAGCCAGCGAGGGACTAGCGGGTTTTACAATGAGCAGTTCTTC. It is translated as CASSQRGTSGFYNEQFF.

As to this clonotype: A much more abundant neighbour one base away suggests this may be a read error. The chain couples TRBV28 to TRBJ1-6, with D unresolved. Germline V gene sequence: CDR1 MDHEN, CDR2 SYDVKM. The CDR3 contains 10 residues. CDR3 loop: CVIGISPLHF. The CDR3 coding sequence is TGTGTTATCGGCATATCACCCCTCCACTTT.

This clonotype was observed at least ten times. The J gene is TRBJ2-3, the V gene TRBV12-3 or TRBV12-4, with unresolved D. The CDR3 runs to 12 residues. V lost 3 bases and J 0 bases, leaving 1 base between the germline ends. CDR3 loop: CASSLSTDTQYF. The CDR3, as DNA: TGTGCCAGCAGTTTGAGCACAGATACGCAGTATTTT.

This clonotype was detected many times. The J gene is TRBJ1-1, the V gene TRBV9; D call uncertain. The CDR3 is made up of 15 amino acids. Germline-derived CDR1 and CDR2 are SGDLS and YYNGEE. Trimming removed 0 bases at V and 0 bases at J, with 9 bases between. CDR3 protein: CASSVDPVLNTEAFF. The CDR3 DNA reads as TGTGCCAGCAGCGTAGATCCGGTGTTGAACACTGAAGCTTTCTTT.

This clonotype was found a few times. The chain couples TRBV28 to TRBJ2-1; 7 bases fit TRBD2. The tail of the sequence fits TRBJ2-5 better, so the J call may be wrong. Germline V CDR1 and CDR2: MDHEN, SYDVKM. This CDR3 has 15 residues. CDR3 nucleotides: TGTGCCAGCAGATCGGGGGGAGCCCGACAAGAGACCCAGTACTTC. It is translated as CASRSGGARQETQYF.

This clonotype was seen ten or more times. The V and J genes are TRBV29-1 and TRBJ1-4; weak D call: TRBD1 (5 bases). Germline V gives CDR1 SQVTM, CDR2 ANQGSEA. V gave up 1 base and J gave up 7 bases, with 10 bases separating them. The CDR3 sequence is 13 residues long. The CDR3 is CSVEAGIGEKLFF. The CDR3 bases are TGCAGCGTTGAAGCAGGGATTGGTGAAAAACTGTTTTTT.

This clonotype was detected only a few times. V is TRBV7-2 and J is TRBJ1-6, with a weak D call TRBD1 (5 bases). Germline lookup yields CDR1 SGHTA and CDR2 FQGNSA. Trimming stripped 5 bases from V and 10 bases from J, with 15 bases between. This CDR3 has 14 residues. As DNA, the CDR3 is TGTGCCAGCAGCCAGCGGCAGGGAGGGTCACCCCTCCACTTT. It yields the protein CASSQRQGGSPLHF.

This clonotype was detected many times. The V gene is TRBV12-3 or TRBV12-4, the J gene TRBJ2-7; 11 bases fit TRBD2. Trimming cost V 3 bases and J 6 bases; bases outside gene matches: 16. This CDR3 is built from 18 residues. The CDR3 spells CASSFRPHSSGRPSEQYF. In nucleotides, the CDR3 is TGTGCCAGCAGTTTTCGGCCGCATTCTAGCGGGAGGCCTAGCGAGCAGTACTTC.

The rearrangement joins TRBV11-2 to TRBJ2-1; D remains unclear. Germline V CDR1 and CDR2: SGHAT, FQNNGV. Between the trimmed V and J ends, which lost 0 bases and 5 bases, there was a span of 11 bases. CDR3 length: 15 residues. The CDR3 is CASSLDRLSHNEQFF. CDR3 DNA: TGTGCCAGCAGCTTAGACAGGTTGAGCCACAATGAGCAGTTCTTC.

This clonotype appeared many times. V gene TRBV9 combines with J gene TRBJ2-7; TRBD2 agrees at 11 bases. CDR3 size: 15 residues. Germline CDR1 and CDR2: SGDLS and YYNGEE. The trim removed 4 bases at V and 3 bases at J, leaving 6 bases unmatched. Here the CDR3 reads CASSITSGSVYEQYF. The DNA of the CDR3 is TGTGCCAGCAGCATCACTAGCGGGAGTGTCTACGAGCAGTACTTC.

This clonotype came up a few times. The chain recombines TRBV28 with TRBJ2-3, with D perhaps TRBD2 (5 bases). The CDR3 covers 21 residues. CDR1 is MDHEN, CDR2 SYDVKM, per germline. Trimming left V 3 bases short and J 12 bases short, with 40 bases between. The CDR3 DNA is TGTGCCAGCAGTTTTTTCGTTTTCGGTTTGGGAACACAGCGTACCTACGAGGGTCAGTATTTT. Translation gives CASSFFVFGLGTQRTYEGQYF.

Of note for this clonotype: This may come from a read error, since a much larger clone is one base off. Without the conserved terminal phenylalanine or tryptophan, this CDR3 likely stems from a read error. The gene calls are TRBV12-3 or TRBV12-4 and TRBJ2-2; D uncertain. Trimming cost V 1 base and J 8 bases, with 5 bases left between them. The CDR3 length is 12 residues. CDR3 sequence: CASSLVRGELFS. DNA for the CDR3: TGTGCCAGCAGTTTAGTTAGGGGGGAGCTGTTTTCT.